This record concerns one TCR beta chain sequence. The V gene lost 4 bases and the J gene lost 0 bases, with 6 bases spanning the gap. The CDR3 contains 12 residues. Germline V gene lookup returns CDR1 SQVTM and CDR2 ANQGSEA. Naive CD8 isolation took CD45RO-negative cells positively selected for CCR7 and excluded terminally differentiated effector memory CD45RA+ cells. The sample belongs to a study of shared clonotypes between healthy human individuals. Assay used: immunoSEQ multiplex PCR; TCRdb lists only in-frame clones, some missing. The sample lists about 1,900,000 clones; roughly 95% were seen once.

This TCR was recovered from a man between 18 and 35 years old in good health. What was sequenced was naive CD8+ T cells sorted from blood. V usage is TRBV29-1 and J usage is TRBJ1-1; D is unclear. CDR3 coding DNA: TGCAGCGTTGGGGCAGTGAACACTGAAGCTTTCTTT. This translates into CSVGAVNTEAFF.